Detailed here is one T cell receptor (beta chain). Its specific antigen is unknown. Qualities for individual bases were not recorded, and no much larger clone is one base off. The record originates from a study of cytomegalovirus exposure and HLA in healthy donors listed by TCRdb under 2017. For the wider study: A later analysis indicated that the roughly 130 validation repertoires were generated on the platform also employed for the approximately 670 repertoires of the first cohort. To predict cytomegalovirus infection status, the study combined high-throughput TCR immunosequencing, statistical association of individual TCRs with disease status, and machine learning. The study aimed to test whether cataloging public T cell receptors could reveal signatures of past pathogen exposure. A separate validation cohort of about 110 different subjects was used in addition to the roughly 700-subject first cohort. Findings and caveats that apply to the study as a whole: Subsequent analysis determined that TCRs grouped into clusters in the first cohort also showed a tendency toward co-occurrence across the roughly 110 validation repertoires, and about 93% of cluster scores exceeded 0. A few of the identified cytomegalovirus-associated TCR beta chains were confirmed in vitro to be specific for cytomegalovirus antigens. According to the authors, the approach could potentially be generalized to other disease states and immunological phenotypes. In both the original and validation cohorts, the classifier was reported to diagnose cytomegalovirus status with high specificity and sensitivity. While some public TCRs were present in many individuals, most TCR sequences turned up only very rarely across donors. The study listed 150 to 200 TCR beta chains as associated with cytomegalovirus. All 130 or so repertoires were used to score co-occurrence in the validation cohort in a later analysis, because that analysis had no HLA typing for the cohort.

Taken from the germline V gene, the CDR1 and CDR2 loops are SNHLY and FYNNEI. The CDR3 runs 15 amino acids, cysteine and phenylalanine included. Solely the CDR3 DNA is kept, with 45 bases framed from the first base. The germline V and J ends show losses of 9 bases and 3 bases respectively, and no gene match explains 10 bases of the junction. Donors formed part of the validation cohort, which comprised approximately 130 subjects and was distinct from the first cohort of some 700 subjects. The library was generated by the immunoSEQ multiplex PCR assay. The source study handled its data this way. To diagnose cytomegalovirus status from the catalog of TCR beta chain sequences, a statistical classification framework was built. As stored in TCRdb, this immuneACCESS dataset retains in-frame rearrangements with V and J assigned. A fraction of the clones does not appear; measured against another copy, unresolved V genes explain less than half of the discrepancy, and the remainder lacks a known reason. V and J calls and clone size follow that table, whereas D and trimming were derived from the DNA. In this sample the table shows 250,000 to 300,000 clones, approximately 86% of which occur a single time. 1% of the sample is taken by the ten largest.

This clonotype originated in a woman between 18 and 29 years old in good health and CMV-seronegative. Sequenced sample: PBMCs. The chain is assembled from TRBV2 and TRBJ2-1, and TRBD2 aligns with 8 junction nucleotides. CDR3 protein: CASRKQTSDYNEQFF. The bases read TGTGCCAGTAGAAAACAGACTAGCGACTACAATGAGCAGTTCTTC.